The entry that follows covers one TCR beta chain sequence. The repertoire was sequenced with immunoSEQ multiplex PCR; TCRdb's copy has only in-frame clones and lacks some. The data contain about 63,000 clones, around 84% of them singletons. This specimen belongs to a study of technical replicates of blood from several donors. Germline CDR1 SGHRS, CDR2 YFSETQ. This CDR3 region has 17 residues. V dropped 0 bases and J dropped 7 bases, with 19 bases sitting between them. The source of this sequence is a human donor in good health. Some clones in this sample may be carry-over from other donors' samples. Specimen: PBMCs. The V gene is TRBV5-1, the J gene TRBJ2-2, with a weak D call TRBD2 (6 bases). The CDR3 loop is CASSLVLVGGNDGELFF. The CDR3 region has the DNA TGCGCCAGCAGCTTGGTCCTAGTGGGGGGTAACGACGGGGAGCTGTTTTTT.